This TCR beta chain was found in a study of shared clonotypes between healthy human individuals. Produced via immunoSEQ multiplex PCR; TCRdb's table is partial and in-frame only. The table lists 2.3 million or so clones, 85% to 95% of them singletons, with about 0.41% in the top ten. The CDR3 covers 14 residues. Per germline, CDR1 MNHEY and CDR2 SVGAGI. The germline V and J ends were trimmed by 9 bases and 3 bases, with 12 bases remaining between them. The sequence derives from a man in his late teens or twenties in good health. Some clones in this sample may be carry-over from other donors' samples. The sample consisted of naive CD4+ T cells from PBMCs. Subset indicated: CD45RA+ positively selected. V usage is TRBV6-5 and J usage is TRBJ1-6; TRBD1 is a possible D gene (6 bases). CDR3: CARRGGDYNSPLHF. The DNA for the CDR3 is TGTGCCAGGAGAGGGGGAGACTATAATTCACCCCTCCACTTT.